The TCR beta chain under discussion was sequenced for a study of cytomegalovirus exposure and HLA in healthy donors. The primer mix had 60 Vbeta and 13 Jbeta primers. Some clones are missing from TCRdb's copy, which holds only in-frame ones; the method was immunoSEQ multiplex PCR. Among under 130,000 clones listed, approximately 84% were seen once. Study-wide points: Earlier results showed most TCR beta V segments being productive about 87% or about 30% of the time. Rare TCR sequences dominated, though some public TCRs recurred in many donors.

The CDR3 runs to 16 residues. The germline gives CDR1 LNHNV, CDR2 YYDKDF (reference sequence). The V and J ends lost 0 bases and 4 bases, in that order; junction bases with no gene match: 6. Points on this clone: As yet, its antigen is unknown.

The TCR comes from a male donor in good health and CMV-seronegative. Sequenced sample: PBMCs. V is TRBV15 and J is TRBJ1-5; 7 nucleotides match TRBD1. The CDR3: CATSRDGKGANQPQHF. The CDR3 DNA reads as TGTGCCACCAGCAGAGATGGGAAGGGGGCTAATCAGCCCCAGCATTTT.